This is a list of T cell receptor beta chains from one sample in a study of OX40 agonist ivuxolimab in advanced cancers. The assay was immunoSEQ multiplex PCR, and TCRdb's table has in-frame clones only and misses some. The sample lists 35,000 to 40,000 clones, approximately 82% seen once, with about 2% in the top ten. The sequencing here drew on CD4+ or CD8+ T cells sorted from blood, taken in a trial of the OX40 agonist ivuxolimab. The receptor set was obtained from an adult with an advanced solid tumor such as melanoma, head and neck, liver or kidney cancer. The CDR3 runs from the conserved cysteine through the conserved F or W. Each record gives: D gene, J gene, clone size, V gene, CDR3 protein, CDR3 DNA. A D gene is named only where the DNA matches it firmly. Size values are once, few and many counts, or a class for expanded clones, and some rows have none.

>NA|TRBJ1-1|NA|TRBV7-6
CASKEGENTEAFF
TGTGCCAGCAAAGAGGGGGAGAACACTGAAGCTTTCTTT
>TRBD2|TRBJ2-1|few|TRBV5-1
CASSLSGGASYNEQFF
TGCGCCAGCAGCTTAAGCGGGGGGGCATCATACAATGAGCAGTTCTTC
>NA|TRBJ1-5|NA|TRBV19
CASASRAYQPQHF
TGTGCCAGTGCGTCCAGGGCTTATCAGCCCCAGCATTTT
>NA|TRBJ2-1|NA|TRBV4-1
CASSQEGTFYNEQFF
TGCGCCAGCAGCCAAGAGGGGACATTTTACAATGAGCAGTTCTTC
>TRBD2|TRBJ2-7|few|TRBV5-1
CASSPGTSGGISYEQYF
TGCGCCAGCAGCCCCGGGACTAGCGGGGGGATCTCCTACGAGCAGTACTTC
>TRBD1|TRBJ2-1|once|TRBV4-1
CASSQVGTGVENEQFF
TGCGCCAGCAGCCAAGTAGGGACAGGGGTTGAGAATGAGCAGTTCTTC
>TRBD2|TRBJ2-5|NA|TRBV11-2
CASSLVAGGHIQYF
TGTGCCAGCAGCTTAGTAGCGGGGGGGCATATCCAGTACTTC
>TRBD2|TRBJ2-3|NA|TRBV2
CASSPPGAGGPAGTQYF
TGTGCCAGCAGCCCCCCAGGAGCGGGGGGGCCGGCGGGTACGCAGTATTTT
>NA|TRBJ1-2|NA|TRBV21-1
CASSPYPDRVWKWDGYTF
TGTGCCAGCAGCCCCTATCCGGACAGGGTATGGAAATGGGATGGCTACACCTTC
>NA|TRBJ1-3|NA|TRBV6-1
CASNRAGNTIYF
TGTGCCAGCAACAGGGCTGGAAACACCATATATTTT
>NA|TRBJ1-1|NA|TRBV7-9
CASSSSARTGLNTEAFF
TGTGCCAGCAGCTCTTCAGCGCGTACAGGACTGAACACTGAAGCTTTCTTT
>NA|TRBJ2-3|NA|TRBV12-5
CASGLTGRFTDTQYF
TGTGCTAGTGGCCTCACAGGGCGTTTCACAGATACGCAGTATTTT
>NA|TRBJ2-5|NA|TRBV6-1
CASSGNNRALETQYF
TGTGCCAGCAGTGGTAACAACAGGGCGTTGGAGACCCAGTACTTC
>NA|TRBJ2-7|NA|TRBV18
CASSPGQDYYEQYF
TGTGCCAGCTCACCTGGACAAGACTACTACGAGCAGTACTTC
>TRBD2|TRBJ2-3|NA|TRBV6-6
CASSKPAGVSTDTQYF
TGTGCCAGCAGCAAACCAGCGGGGGTAAGCACAGATACGCAGTATTTT
>NA|TRBJ1-2|few|TRBV7-9
CASSLMQGRGYTF
TGTGCCAGCAGCCTTATGCAGGGGAGAGGCTACACCTTC
>NA|TRBJ1-4|NA|TRBV7-9
CASSHGDRRTNEKLFF
TGTGCCAGCAGCCACGGAGACAGGCGAACTAATGAAAAACTGTTTTTT
>NA|TRBJ1-1|few|TRBV20-1
CSAHRVTEAFF
TGCAGTGCTCACAGGGTGACTGAAGCTTTCTTT
>NA|TRBJ1-1|NA|TRBV10-3
CAIRGHLNTEAFF
TGTGCCATCAGGGGACACCTGAACACTGAAGCTTTCTTT
>NA|TRBJ2-7|few|TRBV4-3
CASSQDWSGDFYEQYF
TGCGCCAGCAGCCAAGATTGGTCAGGAGACTTCTACGAGCAGTACTTC
>NA|TRBJ2-1|NA|TRBV28
CASSTPSGPPYDNEQFF
TGTGCCAGCAGCACGCCTTCTGGACCGCCATATGACAATGAGCAGTTCTTC
>NA|TRBJ1-3|NA|TRBV9
CASSVGGIGLSGNTIYF
TGTGCCAGCAGCGTAGGGGGAATTGGGCTCTCTGGAAACACCATATATTTT
>TRBD1|TRBJ1-3|NA|TRBV2
CASTTGAGNTIYF
TGTGCCAGCACCACAGGGGCAGGAAACACCATATATTTT
>NA|TRBJ1-4|NA|TRBV13
CASSSSPEEKLFF
TGTGCCAGCAGCTCCTCCCCGGAGGAAAAACTGTTTTTT
>NA|TRBJ2-3|NA|TRBV12-2
CASRLWGRRQGHRHNTQYF
TGTGCAAGTCGCTTATGGGGTCGGCGACAGGGACACCGTCATAATACGCAGTATTTT
>NA|TRBJ2-4|NA|TRBV2
CASLNRTALLAKNIQYF
TGTGCCAGCTTGAATCGGACCGCCCTTTTAGCCAAAAACATTCAGTACTTC